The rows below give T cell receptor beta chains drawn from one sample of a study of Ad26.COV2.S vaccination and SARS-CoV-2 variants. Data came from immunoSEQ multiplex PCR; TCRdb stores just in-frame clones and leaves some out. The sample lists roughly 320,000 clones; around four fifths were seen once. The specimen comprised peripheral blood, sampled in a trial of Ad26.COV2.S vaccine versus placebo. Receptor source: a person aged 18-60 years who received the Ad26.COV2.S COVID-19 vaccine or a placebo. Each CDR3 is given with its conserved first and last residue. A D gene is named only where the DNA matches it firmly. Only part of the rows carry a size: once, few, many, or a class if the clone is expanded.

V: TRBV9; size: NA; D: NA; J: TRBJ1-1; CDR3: CASSPRGGALNTEAFF; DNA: TGTGCCAGCAGCCCCCGAGGTGGGGCTCTGAACACTGAAGCTTTCTTT
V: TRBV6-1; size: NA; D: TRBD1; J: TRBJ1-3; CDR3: CASSEATGRGNTIYF; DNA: TGTGCCAGCAGTGAAGCGACAGGGAGGGGAAACACCATATATTTT
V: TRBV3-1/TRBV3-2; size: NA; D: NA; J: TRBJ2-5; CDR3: CASSQDLSRLGTQYF; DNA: TGTGCCAGCAGCCAAGATCTTTCTAGGTTAGGGACCCAGTACTTC
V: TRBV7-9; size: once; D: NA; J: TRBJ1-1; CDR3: CASSLGSMRTFF; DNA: TGTGCCAGCAGCTTGGGGAGCATGAGGACTTTCTTT
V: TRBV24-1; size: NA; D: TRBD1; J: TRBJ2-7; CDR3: CATSSTGGFEQYF; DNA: TGTGCCACCAGTAGCACAGGGGGGTTCGAGCAGTACTTC
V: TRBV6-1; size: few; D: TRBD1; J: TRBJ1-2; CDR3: CASSELTGGADGYTF; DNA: TGTGCCAGCAGTGAACTGACAGGGGGCGCAGATGGCTACACCTTC
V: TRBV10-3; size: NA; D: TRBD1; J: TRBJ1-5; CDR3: CAIGETGEQPQHF; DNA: TGTGCCATCGGAGAGACAGGGGAACAGCCCCAGCATTTT
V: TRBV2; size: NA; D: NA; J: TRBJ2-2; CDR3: CASSDGGVRTGELFF; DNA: TGTGCCAGCAGTGATGGCGGGGTCCGGACCGGGGAGCTGTTTTTT
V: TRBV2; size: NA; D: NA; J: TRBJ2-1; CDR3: CASSPPGVAETYNEQFF; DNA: TGTGCCAGCAGTCCCCCGGGGGTAGCAGAAACCTACAATGAGCAGTTCTTC
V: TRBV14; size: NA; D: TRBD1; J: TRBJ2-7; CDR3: CASSQLTGGSYEQYF; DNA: TGTGCCAGCAGCCAACTGACAGGGGGGTCCTACGAGCAGTACTTC
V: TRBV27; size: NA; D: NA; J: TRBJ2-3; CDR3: CASSLSSLVTQYF; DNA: TGTGCCAGCAGTTTATCGAGTCTTGTGACGCAGTATTTT